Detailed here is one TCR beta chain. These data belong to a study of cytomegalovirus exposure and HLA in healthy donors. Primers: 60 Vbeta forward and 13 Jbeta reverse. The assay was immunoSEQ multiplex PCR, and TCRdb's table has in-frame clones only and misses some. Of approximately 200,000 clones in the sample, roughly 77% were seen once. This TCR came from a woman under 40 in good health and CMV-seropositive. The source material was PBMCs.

The CDR3 region is CASSLASGGCRQFF. In nucleotides, the CDR3 is TGTGCCAGCAGTTTAGCTAGCGGGGGGTGTCGGCAGTTCTTC. The rearrangement uses TRBV27 and TRBJ2-1; TRBD2 matches at 11 bases. This CDR3 is 14 amino acids long. CDR1 is MNHEY and CDR2 is SMNVEV in the germline V gene (reference sequence). The V segment lost 2 bases and the J segment 12 bases; nucleotides outside the gene matches: 6.